This entry lists 14 T cell receptor beta chains sequenced from one sample in a study of blood T cell repertoires in COVID-19. TCRdb keeps only in-frame clones here, not all; method: immunoSEQ multiplex PCR. Of some 150,000 clones listed, 65% to 90% are singletons. Sample: peripheral blood. These receptors were collected from a woman aged 50 to 60 with acute or convalescent COVID-19.

This clone was found a few times. This chain uses TRBV28 with TRBJ2-3; TRBD2 matches at 13 bases. With V trimmed by 4 bases and J by 2 bases, 15 bases remained unmatched. This CDR3 has 20 amino acids. Germline-derived CDR1 and CDR2 are MDHEN and SYDVKM. CDR3 coding DNA: TGTGCCAGCAGTTCCATAAACCTCCGAGGACTAGCGGGAGTCACAGATACGCAGTATTTT. As protein: CASSSINLRGLAGVTDTQYF.

This clone was observed a handful of times. The chain joins TRBV3-1 (or the pseudogene TRBV3-2) to TRBJ2-1; D perhaps matches TRBD2 (5 bases). Germline V lookup: CDR1 LGHDT, CDR2 YNNKEL (reference sequence). The ends were cut back, 0 bases at V and 2 bases at J, with 11 bases in the middle. This CDR3 is built from 16 residues. The CDR3, as DNA: TGTGCCAGCAGCCAAGATGGACTTCCTCCCTACAATGAGCAGTTCTTC. It is translated as CASSQDGLPPYNEQFF.

This rearrangement joins TRBV19 to TRBJ1-4; TRBD1 might be the D (6 bases). CDR3 length equals 16 residues. The V gene's germline CDR1 is LNHDA and CDR2 SQIVND (reference sequence). Trimming shortened V by 0 bases and J by 4 bases, and 12 bases separated the two germline ends. This chain's CDR3 is CASSIDAGADNEKLFF. The CDR3 DNA reads TGTGCCAGTAGTATAGACGCGGGGGCGGATAATGAAAAACTGTTTTTT.

Remarks on this clone: A read error may produce the germline difference seen at one junction end. The rearrangement uses TRBV4-2 and TRBJ2-2; possible D gene TRBD1, 6 bases. The CDR3 totals 16 residues. Germline values: CDR1 LGHNA, CDR2 YNFKEQ. CDR3 coding DNA: TGTGCCAGCAGCCAAGTGAGTCCCGGGGACACCGGGGAGCTGGTTTTT. It codes for CASSQVSPGDTGELVF.

The rearrangement links TRBV3-1 (or the pseudogene TRBV3-2) to TRBJ1-5, with D uncertain. The germline V gene encodes CDR1 LGHDT and CDR2 YNNKEL (reference sequence). Trimming cost V 8 bases and J 0 bases, with 11 bases left between them. CDR3 size: 14 residues. As DNA, the CDR3 is TGTGCCAGCGGAGCCAGTTATAGCAATCAGCCCCAGCATTTT. Its translation is CASGASYSNQPQHF.

The chain carries TRBV6-5 and TRBJ1-1, with 9 bases identical to TRBD1. V was pared by 5 bases and J by 4 bases, with 5 bases of the junction left unmatched. The germline CDR1 and CDR2 sequences are MNHEY and SVGAGI. This CDR3 has 14 amino acids. This CDR3 reads CASSQVTGGTEAFF. The DNA of the CDR3 is TGTGCCAGCAGTCAGGTGACAGGGGGCACTGAAGCTTTCTTT.

CDR3 loop: CASKGQGAWEQFF. The CDR3 nucleotides are TGTGCGTCAAAGGGGCAGGGGGCTTGGGAGCAGTTCTTC. J is TRBJ2-1 and V is TRBV19, with TRBD1 identical over 8 bases. Germline values: CDR1 LNHDA, CDR2 SQIVND (reference sequence). The CDR3 has 13 residues.

The count of this clone is one. The chain carries TRBV4-3 and TRBJ1-1; maybe TRBD1 (5 bases). Trimming shortened V by 4 bases and J by 5 bases, and 17 bases separated the two germline ends. The CDR3 loop spans 15 amino acids. Per germline, CDR1 LGHNA and CDR2 YSLEER. CDR3 region: CASSRGHQARTEAFF. The CDR3 region has the DNA TGCGCCAGCAGCCGCGGACATCAGGCGAGGACTGAAGCTTTCTTT.

This sequence joins TRBV29-1 and TRBJ2-7; tentative D call: TRBD1 (6 bases). Trimming shortened V by 0 bases and J by 0 bases, and 12 bases separated the two germline ends. Per germline, CDR1 SQVTM and CDR2 ANQGSEA. This CDR3 is built from 15 residues. The CDR3 loop reads CSVEESGVGSYEQYF. The CDR3 DNA reads as TGCAGCGTTGAAGAATCAGGGGTCGGCTCCTACGAGCAGTACTTC.

This clone was seen a handful of times. CDR3 DNA sequence: TGTGCCAGCAGTAGGACAGGGGGCCCCTACGAGCAGTACTTC. Encoded protein: CASSRTGGPYEQYF. The genes are TRBV6-2 or TRBV6-3 and TRBJ2-7; 11 bases line up with TRBD1. There are 14 residues in the CDR3. The germline V gene has CDR1 MNHEY and CDR2 SVGEGT. V was pared by 5 bases and J by 2 bases, with 2 bases of the junction left unmatched.

The chain joins TRBV7-8 to TRBJ2-1; D possibly corresponds to TRBD2 (5 bases). The germline V and J ends were trimmed by 6 bases and 0 bases, with 12 bases remaining between them. The CDR3 has 15 amino acids. In germline, CDR1 is SGHVS, CDR2 FQNEAQ. CDR3 protein: CASRRESSSYNEQFF. As DNA, the CDR3 is TGTGCCAGCAGGAGGGAGTCGAGCTCCTACAATGAGCAGTTCTTC. The entire variable domain, with the rest obtained from reference TRBV7-8 and TRBJ2-1, is as follows: GAGVSQSPRYKVAKRGQDVALRCDPISGHVSLFWYQQALGQGPEFLTYFQNEAQLDKSGLPSDRFFAERPEGSVSTLKIQRTQQEDSAVYLCASRRESSSYNEQFFGPGTRLTVL.

In this sample, this clone turned up once. The V gene is TRBV24-1, the J gene TRBJ2-2; D possibly corresponds to TRBD2 (7 bases). This CDR3 spans 14 amino acids. In germline, CDR1 is KGHDR, CDR2 SFDVKD. Trimming took 10 bases from V and 5 from J, leaving 16 bases between them. For the CDR3, the DNA is TGTGCCACTCCTGGGGGGGGCGGTACCGGGGAGCTGTTTTTT. This translates into CATPGGGGTGELFF.

The chain recombines TRBV25-1 with TRBJ1-5, with 8 bases that match TRBD1. Losses at the gene ends were 5 bases for V and 2 bases for J; bases not matched to a gene: 8. The length of the CDR3 is 16 residues. The germline CDR1 and CDR2 sequences are MGHDK and SYGVNS. CDR3 in DNA: TGTGCCAGCAGTAGAGGACAGGGCAATGGCAATCAGCCCCAGCATTTT. Amino acid sequence: CASSRGQGNGNQPQHF.

The chain combines TRBV7-9 with TRBJ2-5; D is possibly TRBD2 (5 bases). CDR1 is SEHNR, CDR2 FQNEAQ, per germline (reference sequence). Trimming pared 3 bases from V and 7 bases from J, leaving 24 bases between. The CDR3 has 17 residues. The CDR3, as DNA: TGTGCCAGCAGCTTCGTGAAGCCGCGGAGCGGAGGTCGGACCCAGTACTTC. Encoded protein: CASSFVKPRSGGRTQYF.